These 10 T cell receptor beta chains share one sample of origin, sequenced in a study of human T cells and chemical hapten exposure. MiXCR, run by TCRdb on the RACE reads, gives a single entry per CDR3 protein. The sample shows approximately 79,000 distinct CDR3 sequences, over 9% of them seen only once. The time point: patch test 1, 2 weeks after DPC sensitization. Specified treatment: therapeutic diphenylcyclopropenone sensitization with weekly scalp DPC. This sample comprised whole blood, obtained in connection with sensitization to the hapten diphenylcyclopropenone (DPC). The receptors shown here come from a woman between 50 and 59 years old with alopecia areata. Some clones in this sample may be carry-over from other donors' samples.

This clonotype has a count of ten or more. The chain links TRBV20-1 to TRBJ2-7; 15 bases agree with TRBD2. CDR3 length equals 18 residues. V lost 6 bases, J lost 0 bases, and 12 bases stayed unmatched. Germline assignment: CDR1 DFQATT and CDR2 SNEGSKA (reference sequence). The CDR3 nucleotides read TGCAGTGCCTACAGGACTAGCGGGAGGGCCGGGAGCTCCTACGAGCAGTACTTC. The encoded protein is CSAYRTSGRAGSSYEQYF.

This chain uses TRBV11-2 with TRBJ2-2; the D gene is possibly TRBD1 (5 bases). The CDR3 has 14 amino acids. The germline CDR1 and CDR2 sequences are SGHAT and FQNNGV. V gave up 10 bases and J gave up 2 bases, with 14 bases separating them. The CDR3 nucleotides read TGTGCCACCCAGGGCGGATTAAACACCGGGGAGCTGTTTTTT. Its protein product is CATQGGLNTGELFF.

This clonotype was counted ten times or more. The chain uses TRBV30 and TRBJ1-4; D perhaps matches TRBD1 (6 bases). The CDR3 has 13 residues. The germline V gene encodes CDR1 GTSNPN and CDR2 SVGIG (reference sequence). V lost 2 bases to trimming and J lost 7 bases, with 11 bases between them. The CDR3 coding sequence is TGTGCCTGGAGTACTACAGGGAGTGAAAAACTGTTTTTT. This translates into CAWSTTGSEKLFF.

This clonotype was seen only a few times. This rearrangement joins TRBV24-1 to TRBJ2-3, with no clear D. The CDR3 spans 14 residues. Germline V lookup: CDR1 KGHDR, CDR2 SFDVKD. Trimming took off 3 bases at V and 4 bases at J, with 10 bases between the two ends. The CDR3 DNA is TGTGCCACCAGTGATGGCAGTTGGGCAGATACGCAGTATTTT. Translated, it gives CATSDGSWADTQYF.

This clonotype was found a few times. This chain connects TRBV2 to TRBJ1-6; D uncertain. The CDR3 is made up of 13 amino acids. Germline assignment: CDR1 SNHLY and CDR2 FYNNEI. Trimming left V 2 bases short and J 9 bases short, with 8 bases between. The CDR3 sequence: CASSEYWGSPLHF. The CDR3 DNA sequence: TGTGCCAGCAGTGAATATTGGGGTTCACCCCTCCACTTT.

This clonotype was seen a few times. CDR3 sequence: CASRGFGVLTQYF. In DNA, the CDR3 is TGTGCCAGCAGGGGTTTCGGGGTTTTGACCCAGTACTTC. The chain recombines TRBV7-8 with TRBJ2-5, with D possibly TRBD2 on 5 matching bases. CDR3 length equals 13 residues. Germline CDR1 is SGHVS and CDR2 is FQNEAQ. Between the trimmed V and J ends, which lost 6 bases and 7 bases, there was a span of 15 bases.

The sample holds a few counts of this clonotype. The junction differs from germline at one of its ends, possibly a read error. J is TRBJ2-3 and V is TRBV3-1; TRBD1 might be the D (7 bases). Germline V gene data show CDR1 as LGHDT and CDR2 as YNNKEL (reference sequence). The CDR3 is 19 residues long. For the CDR3, the DNA is TGTGCCAGCACCCAAAGAATAGGAGGGGGCAGAAGTACCACAGATACGCAGTATTTT. Its translation is CASTQRIGGGRSTTDTQYF.

This chain connects TRBV12-3 or TRBV12-4 to TRBJ2-1, with 9 positions matching TRBD2. V trimming: 7 bases; J trimming: 7 bases; junction bases outside the gene matches: 11. The CDR3 is 15 amino acids. The CDR3 sequence is CASNPSGIGRNEQFF. The CDR3 nucleotides are TGTGCCAGCAACCCTAGCGGGATCGGTAGGAATGAGCAGTTCTTC.

The rearrangement uses TRBV12-3 or TRBV12-4 and TRBJ2-7; D call uncertain. This CDR3 has 12 amino acids. The ends were cut back, 2 bases at V and 5 bases at J, with 7 bases in the middle. The CDR3: CASSLNWNEQYF. DNA for the CDR3: TGTGCCAGCAGTTTAAACTGGAACGAGCAGTACTTC.

J is TRBJ2-5 and V is TRBV29-1; TRBD2 matches at 7 bases. V dropped 4 bases and J dropped 1; count of bases not matched to a gene: 12. The CDR3 has 16 amino acids. The germline V gene encodes CDR1 SQVTM and CDR2 ANQGSEA. CDR3: CSVVVGGTTTQETQYF. The CDR3 DNA sequence: TGCAGCGTTGTAGTGGGGGGGACTACTACCCAAGAGACCCAGTACTTC. The full variable domain, its missing parts supplied by reference TRBV29-1 and TRBJ2-5, is SAVISQKPSRDICQRGTSLTIQCQVDSQVTMMFWYRQQPGQSLTLIATANQGSEATYESGFVIDKFPISRPNLTFSTLTVSNMSPEDSSIYLCSVVVGGTTTQETQYFGPGTRLLVL.